The 27 T cell receptor beta chains below all came from one sample that was sequenced in a study of T cell responses to AZD1222 COVID-19 vaccine. The protocol was immunoSEQ multiplex PCR, while the TCRdb copy is restricted to in-frame clones and leaves out a portion. The sample contains more than 110,000 clones, around 90% of which appear only once. The sequences come from peripheral blood, collected on day 0 of AZD1222 vaccination. These receptors originate from an adult in good health.

This chain joins TRBV29-1 and TRBJ2-7, with TRBD2 matching over 13 bases. Germline CDR1 reads SQVTM; CDR2 reads ANQGSEA. V shed 5 bases, J shed 1 base, and the junction held 17 bases outside the gene matches. The CDR3 is 19 residues long. The CDR3 DNA is TGCAGCGTTCCTATTGGAGGGACTAGCGGGATAGAACAATCCTACGAGCAGTACTTC. Translating it yields CSVPIGGTSGIEQSYEQYF.

V and J are TRBV27 and TRBJ1-2; unclear D gene. Per germline, CDR1 MNHEY and CDR2 SMNVEV (reference sequence). V lost 8 bases to trimming and J lost 7 bases, with 14 bases between them. This CDR3 comprises 12 residues. CDR3 bases: TGTGCCAGCGGTCGGGGTTTTGGTGGCTACACCTTC. This codes for CASGRGFGGYTF.

The rearrangement links TRBV12-3 or TRBV12-4 to TRBJ2-1, with D tentatively TRBD2 (5 bases). Trimming shortened V by 7 bases and J by 4 bases, and 8 bases separated the two germline ends. This CDR3 is built from 12 residues. The CDR3 loop reads CASISGYNEQFF. The CDR3 DNA reads TGTGCCAGCATCTCGGGGTACAATGAGCAGTTCTTC.

This clone showed up just once. This rearrangement joins TRBV6-5 to TRBJ1-6, with TRBD1 matching over 8 bases. Germline V CDR1 and CDR2: MNHEY, SVGAGI. CDR3 length: 15 amino acids. Trimming cost V 6 bases and J 13 bases; bases outside gene matches: 14. The CDR3 is CASSPLGTGFIPLHF. CDR3 bases: TGTGCCAGCAGCCCGTTGGGGACAGGCTTCATCCCCCTCCACTTT.

DNA for the CDR3: TGTGCCAGCAGTGGGGCGCTAGCGGGAGGGCCCGGGCGGAATGAGCAGTTCTTC. The encoded protein is CASSGALAGGPGRNEQFF. The chain links TRBV6-4 to TRBJ2-1, with 12 bases fitting TRBD2. With 4 bases clipped from V and 7 bases from J, the junction kept 14 bases outside the gene matches. The CDR3 consists of 18 residues. From germline, CDR1 is MRHNA and CDR2 SNTAGT.

The chain links TRBV7-9 to TRBJ1-6; D call uncertain. The V gene's germline CDR1 is SEHNR and CDR2 FQNEAQ (reference sequence). V lost 10 bases to trimming and J lost 6 bases, with 16 bases between them. The CDR3 contains 14 residues. CDR3 bases: TGTGCCACTATTCCCTCCGTCCCTAATTCACCCCTCCACTTT. The encoded protein is CATIPSVPNSPLHF.

The V and J genes are TRBV19 and TRBJ1-2, with D maybe TRBD1 (6 bases). This CDR3 comprises 15 residues. The germline V and J ends were trimmed by 11 bases and 4 bases, with 23 bases remaining between them. Germline V gives CDR1 LNHDA, CDR2 SQIVND (reference sequence). CDR3 bases: TGTGCCTCCCAGGGGATCAAAAAAGGGGTCTATGGCTACACCTTC. Its translation: CASQGIKKGVYGYTF.

The V and J genes are TRBV28 and TRBJ2-4; D call uncertain. This CDR3 spans 18 amino acids. Trimming cost V 3 bases and J 0 bases, with 18 bases left between them. CDR1 and CDR2 (germline): MDHEN, SYDVKM. The CDR3 nucleotides are TGTGCCAGCAGTTTGGGGATGGCCTTTGAACTAGCCAAAAACATTCAGTACTTC. Residues: CASSLGMAFELAKNIQYF.

V and J are TRBV14 and TRBJ1-1; D is uncertain. There are 15 residues in the CDR3. V gave up 2 bases and J gave up 6 bases, with 16 bases separating them. Per germline, CDR1 SGHDN and CDR2 FVKESK. For the CDR3, the DNA is TGTGCCAGCAGCCAAAAGGCAGGAGGCGGTGCTGAAGCTTTCTTT. This sequence encodes CASSQKAGGGAEAFF.

This clone appeared a few times. In DNA, the CDR3 is TGTGCCAGCAGCCCTCAATTCGGTAGCGGGACCATCGGGGAGCTGTTTTTT. Its translation: CASSPQFGSGTIGELFF. The chain employs TRBV5-6 and TRBJ2-2; the match to TRBD2 covers 8 bases. The CDR3 length is 17 residues. CDR1 and CDR2 (germline): SGHDT, YYEEEE. With 4 bases clipped from V and 7 bases from J, the junction kept 15 bases outside the gene matches.

This chain connects TRBV7-2 to TRBJ2-1, with 10 bases lining up with TRBD2. The CDR3 sequence is 18 residues long. The germline CDR1 and CDR2 sequences are SGHTA and FQGNSA. With V trimmed by 4 bases and J by 7 bases, 16 bases remained unmatched. CDR3 protein: CASSSRRAELAGPNEQFF. In nucleotides, the CDR3 is TGTGCCAGCAGCTCACGGCGGGCCGAACTAGCGGGACCAAATGAGCAGTTCTTC.

The chain has TRBV7-8 and TRBJ2-3, with D maybe TRBD1 (5 bases). With 7 bases removed from V and 6 bases from J, the gap between germline ends came to 17 bases. Looked up from germline, CDR1 is SGHVS and CDR2 is FQNEAQ. The CDR3 length is 14 residues. CDR3 sequence reads: CASILKGFVDTQYF. The CDR3 DNA follows: TGTGCCAGCATCCTTAAGGGGTTCGTCGATACGCAGTATTTT.

The CDR3 here is CASSYSGTGIDEQFF. For the CDR3, the DNA is TGTGCCAGCAGTTACTCGGGGACAGGGATCGATGAGCAGTTCTTC. The chain combines TRBV6-5 with TRBJ2-1, with 9 bases that match TRBD1. V shed 0 bases, J shed 8 bases, and the junction held 5 bases outside the gene matches. CDR3 length: 15 amino acids. CDR1 is MNHEY and CDR2 is SVGAGI in the germline V gene.

The rearrangement joins TRBV5-1 to TRBJ2-1; weak D call: TRBD1 (6 bases). Germline-derived CDR1 and CDR2 are SGHRS and YFSETQ. This CDR3 is 14 amino acids long. Trimming left V 6 bases short and J 0 bases short, with 10 bases between. The CDR3 DNA sequence: TGCGCCAGCAACAGGGTCGGCTCCTACAATGAGCAGTTCTTC. This sequence encodes CASNRVGSYNEQFF. Variable domain in full (rest from reference TRBV5-1 and TRBJ2-1): KAGVTQTPRYLIKTRGQQVTLSCSPISGHRSVSWYQQTPGQGLQFLFEYFSETQRNKGNFPGRFSGRQFSNSRSEMNVSTLELGDSALYLCASNRVGSYNEQFFGPGTRLTVL.

This clone was observed a single time. The CDR3 reads CASTIIGGIGYTF. In DNA form, the CDR3 reads TGTGCCAGCACCATTATAGGGGGCATTGGCTACACCTTC. The chain uses TRBV28 and TRBJ1-2; 7 nucleotides match TRBD1. Trimming at V came to 7 bases and at J to 7 bases, leaving 9 bases not matched to a gene. The CDR3 spans 13 residues. The germline CDR1 and CDR2 sequences are MDHEN and SYDVKM.

The V gene is TRBV15, the J gene TRBJ2-1; D uncertain. Deletions cut 1 base from V and 7 bases from J, with 5 bases between. The V gene's germline CDR1 is LNHNV and CDR2 YYDKDF (reference sequence). CDR3 length equals 12 residues. The CDR3 nucleotides read TGTGCCACCAGCAGAGTCGCGAATGAGCAGTTCTTC. Translating gives CATSRVANEQFF.

V gene TRBV7-9 combines with J gene TRBJ1-2; no clear D gene. Germline CDR1 is SEHNR and CDR2 is FQNEAQ (reference sequence). Trimming took 2 bases from V and 7 from J, leaving 14 bases between them. CDR3 length equals 14 residues. This CDR3 reads CASSLHQLAGGYTF. As DNA, the CDR3 is TGTGCCAGCAGCTTACACCAATTGGCTGGTGGCTACACCTTC. Full variable domain (missing parts from reference TRBV7-9 and TRBJ1-2): DTGVSQNPRHKITKRGQNVTFRCDPISEHNRLYWYRQTLGQGPEFLTYFQNEAQLEKSRLLSDRFSAERPKGSFSTLEIQRTEQGDSAMYLCASSLHQLAGGYTFGSGTRLTVV.

The rearrangement links TRBV11-2 to TRBJ1-2; no firm D call. The CDR3 is made up of 13 amino acids. V lost 4 bases and J 2 bases, leaving 8 bases between the germline ends. CDR1 and CDR2 (germline): SGHAT, FQNNGV. CDR3 residues: CASSSRTNYGYTF. The CDR3 DNA follows: TGTGCCAGCAGCTCTCGGACGAACTATGGCTACACCTTC.

V gene TRBV3-1 (or the pseudogene TRBV3-2) combines with J gene TRBJ1-3; D is ambiguous. Trimming shortened V by 2 bases and J by 4 bases, and 18 bases separated the two germline ends. CDR3 size: 17 residues. Germline CDR1 reads LGHDT; CDR2 reads YNNKEL (reference sequence). The CDR3 loop is CASSQHGVRPAGNTIYF. The CDR3 DNA reads as TGTGCCAGCAGCCAACACGGCGTCAGGCCAGCCGGAAACACCATATATTTT.

The chain uses TRBV18 and TRBJ2-3; weak D call: TRBD2 (5 bases). The germline CDR1 and CDR2 sequences are KGHSH and LQKENI. The CDR3 runs to 17 residues. V shed 0 bases and J shed 6 bases, with 19 bases lying between them. The CDR3 here is CASSPPASRLSPDTQYF. The CDR3 region has the DNA TGTGCCAGCTCACCACCGGCTAGCCGCCTCTCCCCGGATACGCAGTATTTT.

This clone was seen only once. This chain connects TRBV28 to TRBJ1-1, with TRBD1 matching over 8 bases. This CDR3 comprises 15 residues. Per germline, CDR1 MDHEN and CDR2 SYDVKM. The junction had 4 bases not matched to a gene; V was cut back by 3 bases and J by 1 base. CDR3 nucleotide sequence: TGTGCCAGCAGTTTCCACAGGGGGGGGAACACTGAAGCTTTCTTT. Translated: CASSFHRGGNTEAFF.

This clone appeared a single time. The chain has TRBV10-1 and TRBJ2-1; D possibly corresponds to TRBD2 (6 bases). The CDR3 sequence is 16 residues long. V lost 8 bases to trimming and J lost 6 bases, with 23 bases between them. CDR1 and CDR2 (germline): WNHNN, SYGVQD (reference sequence). The chain's CDR3 is CASPPHGQWRGNEQFF. The CDR3 nucleotides read TGCGCCAGCCCCCCCCACGGCCAGTGGAGGGGCAATGAGCAGTTCTTC.

V and J are TRBV7-2 and TRBJ1-6; D gene unclear. V was trimmed by 6 bases and J by 7 bases, leaving 7 bases between them. The length of the CDR3 is 12 residues. CDR1 is SGHTA and CDR2 is FQGNSA in the germline V gene. The CDR3 DNA reads TGTGCCAGCAGTGGTATCAATTCACCCCTCCACTTT. Residues: CASSGINSPLHF.

CDR3 region: CASSYYSDSNQPQHF. CDR3 nucleotide sequence: TGTGCCAGCAGTTACTACAGCGATAGCAATCAGCCCCAGCATTTT. This chain links TRBV7-8 with TRBJ1-5; no clear D gene. The CDR3 consists of 15 residues. Trimming left V 6 bases short and J 0 bases short, with 12 bases between. Looked up from germline, CDR1 is SGHVS and CDR2 is FQNEAQ.

This chain uses TRBV18 with TRBJ1-5, with D maybe TRBD1 (6 bases). Trimming removed 0 bases from V and 4 bases from J, with 13 bases in between. The length of the CDR3 is 16 residues. Germline V gene data show CDR1 as KGHSH and CDR2 as LQKENI. Written as DNA, the CDR3 is TGTGCCAGCTCACCACCCAGTGCAGGGGTAAATCAGCCCCAGCATTTT. Protein product: CASSPPSAGVNQPQHF.

The genes are TRBV11-2 and TRBJ2-2; D is unclear. The ends were cut back, 1 base at V and 6 bases at J, with 12 bases in the middle. Germline CDR1 SGHAT, CDR2 FQNNGV. CDR3 length: 15 amino acids. This CDR3 is CASSLAGRMAGELFF. Here the CDR3 DNA reads TGTGCCAGCAGCTTAGCAGGCAGGATGGCCGGGGAGCTGTTTTTT.

The genes are TRBV9 and TRBJ1-1; D uncertain. The germline gives CDR1 SGDLS, CDR2 YYNGEE. The CDR3 contains 12 residues. Trimming pared 3 bases from V and 7 bases from J, leaving 10 bases between. CDR3 sequence (DNA): TGTGCCAGCAGCGCGAATAACCGTGAAGCTTTCTTT. Residues: CASSANNREAFF.